The rows below give T cell receptor beta chains drawn from one sample of a study of shared clonotypes between healthy human individuals. Clones were sequenced by immunoSEQ multiplex PCR, and TCRdb holds only the in-frame ones, with some missing. The sample consists of around 1.1 million clones, approximately 80% of them appearing once. The sequencing sample was made of memory CD4+ T cells from PBMCs. The receptors derive from a man between 18 and 35 years old in good health. Some clones in this sample may be carry-over from other donors' samples. Each CDR3 is given with its conserved first and last residue. A D gene is named only where the DNA matches it firmly. Part of the rows lack a size; the others show once, few, many or a class for expanded clones.

DNA: TGTGCCAGCAGAGCGGATTTTGGGGGTAGCACTGAAGCTTTCTTT; CDR3: CASRADFGGSTEAFF; J: TRBJ1-1; D: .; size: .; V: TRBV2
DNA: TGCAGCGTTGATGAAGGGGGGGATGAGCAGTTCTTC; CDR3: CSVDEGGDEQFF; J: TRBJ2-1; D: .; size: .; V: TRBV29-1
DNA: TGTGCCAGCAGTTTAGAGGGATATAGCAATCAGCCCCAGCATTTT; CDR3: CASSLEGYSNQPQHF; J: TRBJ1-5; D: .; size: once; V: TRBV27
DNA: TGTGCCAGCAGCTTAGGAGATGGAGGGGGCGGAAGAGCTTTCTTT; CDR3: CASSLGDGGGGRAFF; J: TRBJ1-1; D: TRBD1; size: few; V: TRBV7-9
DNA: TGTGCCAGCACCCGACTAGCTCCTTCGTTAGATACGCAGTATTTT; CDR3: CASTRLAPSLDTQYF; J: TRBJ2-3; D: TRBD2; size: few; V: TRBV2
DNA: TGTGCCAGCAGTCCTCCCCTTCTAGCGGGAGGATACGAGCAGTACTTC; CDR3: CASSPPLLAGGYEQYF; J: TRBJ2-7; D: TRBD2; size: .; V: TRBV27
DNA: TGTGCCTGGAGTGTATCCGGGACAGCCTATAACCTGACTTTC; CDR3: CAWSVSGTAYNLTF; J: TRBJ2-6; D: TRBD1; size: .; V: TRBV30
DNA: TGTGCCAGCAGTGACTCGAGTGGCAGGGGGCCTGGGGAGCTGTTTTTT; CDR3: CASSDSSGRGPGELFF; J: TRBJ2-2; D: TRBD1; size: once; V: TRBV6-4
DNA: TGTGCCAGCAGTTTACAAAACTATGGCTACACCTTC; CDR3: CASSLQNYGYTF; J: TRBJ1-2; D: .; size: .; V: TRBV28
DNA: TGTGCCAGCAGCCTCCGGGACTACTACAATGAGCAGTTCTTC; CDR3: CASSLRDYYNEQFF; J: TRBJ2-1; D: TRBD2; size: .; V: TRBV7-9
DNA: TGTGCCAGCAGCTTACGAGCGGAAAGCTCCTACAATGAGCAGTTCTTC; CDR3: CASSLRAESSYNEQFF; J: TRBJ2-1; D: .; size: .; V: TRBV11-3
DNA: TGTGCCAGCAGTTCCCTCGGACAGAACTCTAACTATGGCTACACCTTC; CDR3: CASSSLGQNSNYGYTF; J: TRBJ1-2; D: .; size: .; V: TRBV28
DNA: TGCGCCAGCAGCCTATTAGGACCCCTCCACTTT; CDR3: CASSLLGPLHF; J: TRBJ1-6; D: .; size: .; V: TRBV4-1
DNA: TGCGCCAGCAGCTTGGGAAGGGACAGGGTGGCTTTCTTT; CDR3: CASSLGRDRVAFF; J: TRBJ1-1; D: TRBD1; size: once; V: TRBV5-1
DNA: TGTGCCAGCAGTCATTACAGGGAAGGGCGAGAGACCCAGTACTTC; CDR3: CASSHYREGRETQYF; J: TRBJ2-5; D: .; size: few; V: TRBV6-1
DNA: TGCAGCGTTGACGACAGGATTCACTATGGCTACACCTTC; CDR3: CSVDDRIHYGYTF; J: TRBJ1-2; D: .; size: .; V: TRBV29-1
DNA: TGCGCCAGCAGTGCCGGGGGAGAGACCCAGTACTTC; CDR3: CASSAGGETQYF; J: TRBJ2-5; D: .; size: .; V: TRBV10-1
DNA: TGTGCCTGCGGGACAGGGGGAATTGCTGGGGCCAACGTCCTGACTTTC; CDR3: CACGTGGIAGANVLTF; J: TRBJ2-6; D: TRBD1; size: many; V: TRBV30
DNA: TGCAGCGTTGAAGAGGAGGTTAGCTCCTACAATGAGCAGTTCTTC; CDR3: CSVEEEVSSYNEQFF; J: TRBJ2-1; D: .; size: .; V: TRBV29-1
DNA: TGTGCCAGTAGTATCGACAGGGATCAGCCCCAGCATTTT; CDR3: CASSIDRDQPQHF; J: TRBJ1-5; D: TRBD1; size: .; V: TRBV19
DNA: TGTGCCAGCAGCCCCCTTGCGGGAATGATTGCCGGGGAGCTGTTTTTT; CDR3: CASSPLAGMIAGELFF; J: TRBJ2-2; D: .; size: .; V: TRBV9
DNA: TGTGCCAGCATTAAGGGGGTCGTCTCCTACGAGCAGTACTTC; CDR3: CASIKGVVSYEQYF; J: TRBJ2-7; D: .; size: .; V: TRBV2
DNA: TGTGCCGCAAAAGGGGGCTATGGCTACACCTTC; CDR3: CAAKGGYGYTF; J: TRBJ1-2; D: .; size: .; V: TRBV28
DNA: TGCGCCAGCAGCTCGGACAGGGGTTTCGAGACCCAGTACTTC; CDR3: CASSSDRGFETQYF; J: TRBJ2-5; D: TRBD1; size: .; V: TRBV5-1
DNA: TGTGCCAGCAGTTCCCGGGACCCGGGTCCTGAGGTGACCCAGTACTTC; CDR3: CASSSRDPGPEVTQYF; J: TRBJ2-5; D: .; size: .; V: TRBV28
DNA: TGTGCCAGCAGCCCCACAGGGAACACTGAAGCTTTCTTT; CDR3: CASSPTGNTEAFF; J: TRBJ1-1; D: .; size: .; V: TRBV7-3
DNA: TGTGCCAGCTCACCCCAGGGTAGGAATGAGCAGTTCTTC; CDR3: CASSPQGRNEQFF; J: TRBJ2-1; D: .; size: .; V: TRBV18
DNA: TGCGCCAGCAGCCAGTGGAACACTGAAGCTTTCTTT; CDR3: CASSQWNTEAFF; J: TRBJ1-1; D: .; size: few; V: TRBV4-3
DNA: TGCGCCAGCAGCCAAGAGCAAGGCAGGGTGAATCAGCCCCAGCATTTT; CDR3: CASSQEQGRVNQPQHF; J: TRBJ1-5; D: .; size: .; V: TRBV4-3
DNA: TGCGCCAGCAGCCAAGGAAGGGACAGGGGGCGCGCCGAGCAGTACTTC; CDR3: CASSQGRDRGRAEQYF; J: TRBJ2-7; D: TRBD1; size: .; V: TRBV4-1
DNA: TGCGCCAGCAGCTTGTCAGGGGGCTTAGAGAAGACCCAGTACTTC; CDR3: CASSLSGGLEKTQYF; J: TRBJ2-5; D: TRBD1; size: once; V: TRBV5-1
DNA: TGTGCCAGCAGTTTACGGGGAGATCGATACGAGCAGTACTTC; CDR3: CASSLRGDRYEQYF; J: TRBJ2-7; D: .; size: .; V: TRBV27
DNA: TGTGCCAGCAGCTTCCGGCTAGGGGGGAACACTGAAGCTTTCTTT; CDR3: CASSFRLGGNTEAFF; J: TRBJ1-1; D: .; size: .; V: TRBV7-9
DNA: TGCAGTAGACGGACGAACACTGAAGCTTTCTTT; CDR3: CSRRTNTEAFF; J: TRBJ1-1; D: .; size: .; V: TRBV20-1
DNA: TGTGCCAGCAGCGTTTCTACGGGACAGTCCTACGAGCAGTACTTC; CDR3: CASSVSTGQSYEQYF; J: TRBJ2-7; D: TRBD1; size: .; V: TRBV9
DNA: TGTGCCATCAGCGACAGGAGGGGCACTGAAGCTTTCTTT; CDR3: CAISDRRGTEAFF; J: TRBJ1-1; D: .; size: .; V: TRBV10-3
DNA: TGTGCCAGCAGTTACTCGGCGGGAGCTATTCGCAATGAGCAGTTCTTC; CDR3: CASSYSAGAIRNEQFF; J: TRBJ2-1; D: TRBD2; size: .; V: TRBV6-6
DNA: TGTGCCAGCAGCTTACAGGGACCTAACTATGGCTACACCTTC; CDR3: CASSLQGPNYGYTF; J: TRBJ1-2; D: .; size: few; V: TRBV2
DNA: TGTGCCAGTGCTTGGGGTTCGGGCTATGGCTACACCTTC; CDR3: CASAWGSGYGYTF; J: TRBJ1-2; D: .; size: .; V: TRBV19
DNA: TGTGCCAGCAGCTTAGAGATACTAGCGGGAGAGACCCAGTACTTC; CDR3: CASSLEILAGETQYF; J: TRBJ2-5; D: TRBD2; size: .; V: TRBV7-2
DNA: TGTGCCAGCAGCCCCGGGACAGGGGCTCAAGAGACCCAGTACTTC; CDR3: CASSPGTGAQETQYF; J: TRBJ2-5; D: TRBD1; size: .; V: TRBV7-7
DNA: TGTGCCTGGAGTGCGGTAGCGGGAAGGGCCTACGAGCAGTGCTTC; CDR3: CAWSAVAGRAYEQCF; J: TRBJ2-7; D: TRBD2; size: .; V: TRBV30
DNA: TGTGCCAGCAGTGAATACGGGCTAGTTGGGTTC; CDR3: CASSEYGLVGF; J: TRBJ2-4; D: .; size: .; V: TRBV2
DNA: TGTGCCAGCAGCGTAGGGGCCCGAGCCGATACGCAGTATTTT; CDR3: CASSVGARADTQYF; J: TRBJ2-3; D: .; size: .; V: TRBV9
DNA: TGTGCCAGCAGCCTACAGGGGGCGGGTGGCTACACCTTC; CDR3: CASSLQGAGGYTF; J: TRBJ1-2; D: TRBD1; size: .; V: TRBV7-9
DNA: TGTGCCAGCAGTGTAAAATACGAGCAGTACTTC; CDR3: CASSVKYEQYF; J: TRBJ2-7; D: .; size: .; V: TRBV9
DNA: TGCGCCAGCAAGCTTGGATTGTCAAACTCTGGAAACACCATATATTTT; CDR3: CASKLGLSNSGNTIYF; J: TRBJ1-3; D: .; size: .; V: TRBV5-1
DNA: TGTGCCAGCAGCTCGGGGCTGGCGCAGGGCCGCCCGGAGCAGTACTTC; CDR3: CASSSGLAQGRPEQYF; J: TRBJ2-7; D: .; size: .; V: TRBV7-6
DNA: TGTGCCACCAGCAGAGACCCCGGGACTAGCGGCCTCCCCCTAACAGATACGCAGTATTTT; CDR3: CATSRDPGTSGLPLTDTQYF; J: TRBJ2-3; D: TRBD2; size: .; V: TRBV15
DNA: TGTGCCTGGAGTGTCGCAGGTTTAGGCTACACCTTC; CDR3: CAWSVAGLGYTF; J: TRBJ1-2; D: .; size: once; V: TRBV30
DNA: TGTGCCAGCAGTCCAGGGACAGGGCTGGTTGGCTACACCTTC; CDR3: CASSPGTGLVGYTF; J: TRBJ1-2; D: TRBD1; size: .; V: TRBV28
DNA: TGTGCCAGCAGCTCCAGGGGAGTCACCGGGGAGCTGTTTTTT; CDR3: CASSSRGVTGELFF; J: TRBJ2-2; D: .; size: .; V: TRBV5-5
DNA: TGTGCCTGGTCGAAATTAGGGATCTCCTACGAGCAGTACTTC; CDR3: CAWSKLGISYEQYF; J: TRBJ2-7; D: .; size: .; V: TRBV30
DNA: TGTGCCAGCAGTTTACAGAGCGGGAGGGAGCAGTTCTTC; CDR3: CASSLQSGREQFF; J: TRBJ2-1; D: TRBD2; size: .; V: TRBV28
DNA: TGCGCCAGCAGCGACGACAGGGTGGCTGAAGCTTTCTTT; CDR3: CASSDDRVAEAFF; J: TRBJ1-1; D: TRBD1; size: once; V: TRBV5-1
DNA: TGCAGCGTTGGGGTCGGAGGCTACGATCAGCCCCAGCATTTT; CDR3: CSVGVGGYDQPQHF; J: TRBJ1-5; D: .; size: .; V: TRBV29-1
DNA: TGCGCCAGCAGCTTGGCCCCGGAGGTGGATGAGCAGTTCTTC; CDR3: CASSLAPEVDEQFF; J: TRBJ2-1; D: .; size: .; V: TRBV5-1
DNA: TGTGCCAGCATAAACAGGGAAAACACTGAAGCTTTCTTT; CDR3: CASINRENTEAFF; J: TRBJ1-1; D: .; size: .; V: TRBV25-1
DNA: TGTGCCAGCAGCTTAGGACCACAGGAGAACAATGAGCAGTTCTTC; CDR3: CASSLGPQENNEQFF; J: TRBJ2-1; D: .; size: .; V: TRBV7-3
DNA: TGTGCCAGCAGCTCGGACAGCTACAATGAGCAGTTCTTC; CDR3: CASSSDSYNEQFF; J: TRBJ2-1; D: .; size: .; V: TRBV9